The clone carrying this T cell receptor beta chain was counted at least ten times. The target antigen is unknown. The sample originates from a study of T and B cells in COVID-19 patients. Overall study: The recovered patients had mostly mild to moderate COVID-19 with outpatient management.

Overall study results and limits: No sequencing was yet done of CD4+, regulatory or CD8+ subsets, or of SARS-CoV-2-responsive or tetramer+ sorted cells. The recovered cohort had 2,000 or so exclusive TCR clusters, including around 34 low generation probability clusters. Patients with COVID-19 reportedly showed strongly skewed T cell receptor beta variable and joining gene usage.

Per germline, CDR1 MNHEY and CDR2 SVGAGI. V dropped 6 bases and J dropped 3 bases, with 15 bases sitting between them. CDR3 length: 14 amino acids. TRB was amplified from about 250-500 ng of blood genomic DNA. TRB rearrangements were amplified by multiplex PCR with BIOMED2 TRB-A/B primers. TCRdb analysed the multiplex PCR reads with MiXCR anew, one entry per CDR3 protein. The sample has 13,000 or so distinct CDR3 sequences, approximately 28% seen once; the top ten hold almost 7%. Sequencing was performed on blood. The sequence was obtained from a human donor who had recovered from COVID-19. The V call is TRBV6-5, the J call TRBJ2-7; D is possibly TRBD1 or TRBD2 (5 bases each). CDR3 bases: TGTGCCAGCAGGCCCTGGGGGTTCGTCTACGAGCAGTACTTC. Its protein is CASRPWGFVYEQYF.